This is a list of T cell receptor beta chains from one sample in a study of a mutant IDH1 vaccine in newly diagnosed glioma. The protocol was immunoSEQ multiplex PCR, while the TCRdb copy is restricted to in-frame clones and leaves out a portion. The table has almost 85,000 clones, 75% to 85% seen once. For these TCRs, the target antigens are not known. Sequenced here: PBMCs, sampled from a glioma patient whose treatment included an IDH1 peptide vaccine. The receptor source for this set is a man in his thirties or forties with glioma. Some clones in this sample may be carry-over from other donors' samples. The CDR3 runs from the conserved cysteine through the conserved F or W. Fields, in order: V gene, D gene, clone size, J gene, CDR3 protein, CDR3 DNA. D genes are given only for firm matches. A clone size is listed for some rows: how often the clone was seen (once, few, many), or a class if it is expanded.

>TRBV5-5|TRBD2|.|TRBJ2-3
CASSSRRGDSTDTQYF
TGTGCCAGCAGCTCCCGCCGGGGGGACAGCACAGATACGCAGTATTTT
>TRBV30|.|.|TRBJ1-1
CAWIPGGARTEAFF
TGTGCCTGGATCCCGGGGGGGGCGAGGACTGAAGCTTTCTTT
>TRBV7-2|.|.|TRBJ1-4
CASSLRGRGEGEKLFF
TGTGCCAGCAGCTTAAGGGGAAGGGGCGAAGGAGAAAAACTGTTTTTT
>TRBV2|.|.|TRBJ2-1
CASSPNRVQILNEQFF
TGTGCCAGCAGCCCGAACAGGGTCCAAATTTTAAATGAGCAGTTCTTC
>TRBV19|TRBD1|.|TRBJ1-5
CASRETGGADQPQHF
TGTGCCAGTAGAGAAACAGGGGGCGCGGATCAGCCCCAGCATTTT
>TRBV6-7|.|.|TRBJ1-1
CASSPAQGRTSTEAFF
TGTGCCAGCAGCCCCGCCCAGGGGCGGACGAGCACTGAAGCTTTCTTT
>TRBV7-2|.|.|TRBJ2-3
CASSPDGNTDTQYF
TGTGCCAGCAGCCCAGATGGGAACACAGATACGCAGTATTTT
>TRBV6-6|.|.|TRBJ1-5
CASRFLGNQPQHF
TGTGCCAGCCGATTCCTTGGCAATCAGCCCCAGCATTTT
>TRBV5-1|TRBD1|.|TRBJ1-1
CASRVDRVRTEAFF
TGCGCCAGCAGGGTGGACAGGGTTAGGACTGAAGCTTTCTTT
>TRBV7-2|TRBD1|.|TRBJ2-1
CASRHPGQPYNEQFF
TGTGCCAGCAGGCATCCGGGACAGCCCTACAATGAGCAGTTCTTC
>TRBV5-8|.|.|TRBJ1-6
CASSLLPPLPGIGNSPLHF
TGTGCCAGCAGCCTTTTACCCCCCCTCCCAGGGATCGGTAATTCACCCCTCCACTTT
>TRBV7-2|.|.|TRBJ2-7
CASSNIYEQYF
TGTGCCAGCAGCAATATTTACGAGCAGTACTTC
>TRBV4-3|TRBD2|.|TRBJ2-1
CASSQRTSGVYNEQFF
TGCGCCAGCAGCCAGCGGACTAGCGGGGTTTACAATGAGCAGTTCTTC
>TRBV9|.|.|TRBJ2-7
CASSVGFSSYEQYF
TGTGCCAGCAGCGTAGGATTCAGCTCCTACGAGCAGTACTTC
>TRBV27|.|.|TRBJ1-2
CASRPRGSGYTF
TGTGCCAGCAGACCGAGGGGGTCTGGCTACACCTTC
>TRBV5-1|.|.|TRBJ1-3
CASSLVGSSGNTIYF
TGCGCCAGCAGCTTGGTAGGCAGCTCTGGAAACACCATATATTTT
>TRBV9|TRBD1|.|TRBJ2-7
CASSVGTGARSYEQYF
TGTGCCAGCAGCGTAGGGACAGGGGCCCGATCCTACGAGCAGTACTTC
>TRBV6-1|TRBD1|.|TRBJ1-4
CASRMRTGIEKLFF
TGTGCCAGCAGAATGAGGACAGGTATTGAAAAACTGTTTTTT
>TRBV10-3|.|.|TRBJ1-2
CAISESWGHGYTF
TGTGCCATCAGTGAGTCATGGGGCCATGGCTACACCTTC
>TRBV18|TRBD2|.|TRBJ2-3
CASSPKTSGNYTDTQYF
TGTGCCAGCTCACCCAAGACTAGCGGGAACTACACAGATACGCAGTATTTT
>TRBV2|TRBD1|.|TRBJ1-1
CASSPGQGNTEAFF
TGTGCCAGCAGTCCGGGACAGGGAAACACTGAAGCTTTCTTT
>TRBV7-9|.|.|TRBJ1-6
CASSPGSSPLHF
TGTGCCAGCAGCCCAGGGAGTTCACCCCTCCACTTT
>TRBV7-7|TRBD2|.|TRBJ2-1
CASSLMGGDSYNEQFF
TGTGCCAGCAGCCTAATGGGGGGGGACTCGTACAATGAGCAGTTCTTC
>TRBV9|.|.|TRBJ1-3
CASSRRGSGNTIYF
TGTGCCAGCAGTAGAAGAGGCTCTGGAAACACCATATATTTT
>TRBV5-1|.|.|TRBJ1-2
CASSWSRGDYGYTF
TGCGCCAGCAGTTGGAGCAGGGGTGACTATGGCTACACCTTC
>TRBV19|.|.|TRBJ1-1
CASSIGQGRTEAFF
TGTGCCAGTAGTATAGGTCAGGGGAGGACTGAAGCTTTCTTT
>TRBV27|.|few|TRBJ1-6
CASSESPPTSSYNSPLHF
TGTGCCAGCAGTGAGTCCCCCCCCACGAGCTCCTATAATTCACCCCTCCACTTT
>TRBV28|.|.|TRBJ2-3
CATTSHDRFNTDTQYF
TGTGCCACGACTAGTCACGACAGATTTAACACAGATACGCAGTATTTT
>TRBV5-1|.|.|TRBJ2-7
CASSSLRGSYEQYF
TGCGCCAGCAGCTCGCTAAGGGGAAGTTACGAGCAGTACTTC
>TRBV5-1|.|.|TRBJ1-2
CASSLDTALLRANYGYTF
TGCGCCAGCAGCCTCGACACCGCCCTCTTGAGAGCTAACTATGGCTACACCTTC
>TRBV30|.|.|TRBJ2-2
CAWSGETAPTGELFF
TGTGCCTGGAGTGGGGAGACAGCCCCAACCGGGGAGCTGTTTTTT
>TRBV15|TRBD1|.|TRBJ1-2
CATSRGPPGQGGYTF
TGTGCCACCAGCAGAGGTCCCCCGGGACAGGGTGGCTACACCTTC
>TRBV2|TRBD2|.|TRBJ2-3
CASKGVAGADTQYF
TGTGCCAGCAAGGGGGTAGCGGGAGCTGATACGCAGTATTTT
>TRBV7-2|TRBD2|once|TRBJ2-2
CASSRLAGNTGELFF
TGTGCCAGCAGCCGACTAGCGGGAAACACCGGGGAGCTGTTTTTT
>TRBV4-3|.|.|TRBJ1-4
CASSPTLQGGHEKLFF
TGCGCCAGCAGCCCAACACTACAGGGTGGTCATGAAAAACTGTTTTTT
>TRBV9|TRBD1|.|TRBJ2-1
CASSPRDRSYNEQFF
TGTGCCAGCAGCCCCCGGGACAGGTCCTACAATGAGCAGTTCTTC
>TRBV7-2|.|.|TRBJ2-7
CASSQEYTRYF
TGTGCCAGCAGCCAAGAGTACACAAGGTACTTC
>TRBV11-3|.|.|TRBJ2-1
CASSSDSNEQFF
TGTGCCAGCAGCTCCGACTCCAATGAGCAGTTCTTC
>TRBV5-4|TRBD2|.|TRBJ2-1
CASSPGLAGASSYNEQFF
TGTGCCAGCAGCCCGGGACTAGCGGGGGCCAGCTCCTACAATGAGCAGTTCTTC
>TRBV7-3|TRBD2|.|TRBJ2-5
CASSRLAQETQYF
TGTGCCAGCAGCAGACTAGCGCAAGAGACCCAGTACTTC
>TRBV10-2|.|.|TRBJ1-5
CASSESQGIQPQHF
TGCGCCAGCAGTGAGTCGCAGGGGATTCAGCCCCAGCATTTT
>TRBV5-4|.|.|TRBJ2-3
CASNKGAGVGTDTQYF
TGTGCCAGCAATAAGGGGGCGGGAGTAGGCACAGATACGCAGTATTTT
>TRBV18|.|.|TRBJ2-7
CASSPPATYEQYF
TGTGCCAGCTCACCACCGGCTACCTACGAGCAGTACTTC
>TRBV10-3|TRBD1|.|TRBJ2-2
CAISTDRGLDTGELFF
TGTGCCATCAGTACCGACAGGGGATTAGACACCGGGGAGCTGTTTTTT
>TRBV27|.|.|TRBJ1-2
CASSLSWGRGGYTF
TGTGCCAGCAGTTTATCTTGGGGGAGAGGGGGCTACACCTTC
>TRBV7-2|.|.|TRBJ1-1
CASSLVGKGDTEAFF
TGTGCCAGCAGTTTGGTGGGGAAAGGGGACACTGAAGCTTTCTTT
>TRBV19|.|.|TRBJ1-4
CASTPLGGTNEKLFF
TGTGCCAGTACCCCGTTGGGAGGAACTAATGAAAAACTGTTTTTT
>TRBV5-6|TRBD1|.|TRBJ1-6
CASSLGPGQGNSPLHF
TGTGCCAGCAGCTTGGGCCCGGGACAGGGAAATTCACCCCTCCACTTT
>TRBV7-9|.|.|TRBJ2-7
CASSSFYYEQYF
TGTGCCAGCAGCTCCTTTTATTACGAGCAGTACTTC
>TRBV5-6|.|.|TRBJ2-7
CASSYEQYF
TGTGCCAGCAGCTACGAGCAGTACTTC
>TRBV29-1|.|.|TRBJ1-1
CSVLQATNTEAFF
TGCAGCGTTCTACAGGCCACGAACACTGAAGCTTTCTTT
>TRBV7-2|.|once|TRBJ1-3
CASSRTILSGNTIYF
TGTGCCAGCAGCCGGACCATACTCTCTGGAAACACCATATATTTT
>TRBV4-1|.|.|TRBJ1-2
CASRILPAEGRSGYTF
TGCGCCAGCAGGATTTTACCGGCAGAGGGGCGTAGCGGCTACACCTTC
>TRBV15|.|.|TRBJ2-7
CATSRGGSSYEQYF
TGTGCCACCAGCAGAGGAGGGAGCTCCTACGAGCAGTACTTC
>TRBV11-2|.|.|TRBJ2-1
CASSLVLFSEQFF
TGTGCCAGCAGCTTAGTTTTGTTCAGTGAGCAGTTCTTC
>TRBV7-9|.|.|TRBJ2-7
CASSLQSNYEQYF
TGTGCCAGCAGCTTACAGTCTAACTACGAGCAGTACTTC
>TRBV7-2|TRBD2|.|TRBJ2-7
CASSLGGLAGPYEQYF
TGTGCCAGCAGCTTAGGAGGACTAGCGGGGCCCTACGAGCAGTACTTC